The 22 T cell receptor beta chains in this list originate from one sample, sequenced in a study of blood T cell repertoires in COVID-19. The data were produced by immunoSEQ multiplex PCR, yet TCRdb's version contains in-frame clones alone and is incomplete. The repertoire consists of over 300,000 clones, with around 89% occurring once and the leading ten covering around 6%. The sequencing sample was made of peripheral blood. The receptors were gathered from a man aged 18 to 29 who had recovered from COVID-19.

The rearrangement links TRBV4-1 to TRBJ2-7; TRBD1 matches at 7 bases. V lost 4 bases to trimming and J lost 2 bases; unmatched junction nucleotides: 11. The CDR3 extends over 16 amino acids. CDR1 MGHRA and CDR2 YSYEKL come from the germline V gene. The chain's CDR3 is CASSPGLDRVTYEQYF. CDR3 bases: TGCGCCAGCAGCCCAGGCCTTGACAGGGTCACCTACGAGCAGTACTTC.

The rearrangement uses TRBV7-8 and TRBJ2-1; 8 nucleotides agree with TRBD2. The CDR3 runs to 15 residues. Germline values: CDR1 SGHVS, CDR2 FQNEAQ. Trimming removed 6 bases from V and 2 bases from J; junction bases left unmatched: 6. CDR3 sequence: CASRPTSGAYNEQFF. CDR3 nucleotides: TGTGCCAGCAGGCCCACTAGCGGAGCCTACAATGAGCAGTTCTTC.

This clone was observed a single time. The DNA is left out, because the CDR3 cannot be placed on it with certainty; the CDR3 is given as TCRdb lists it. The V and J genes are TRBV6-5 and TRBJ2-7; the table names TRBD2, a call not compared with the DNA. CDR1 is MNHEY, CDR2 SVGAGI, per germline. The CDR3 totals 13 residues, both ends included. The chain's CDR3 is CASGGGLSWEQYF.

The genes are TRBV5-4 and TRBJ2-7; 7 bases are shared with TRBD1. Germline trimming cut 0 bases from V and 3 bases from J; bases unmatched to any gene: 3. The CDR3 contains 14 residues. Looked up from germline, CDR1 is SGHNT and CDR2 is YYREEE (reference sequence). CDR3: CASSLAGQNYEQYF. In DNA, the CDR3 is TGTGCCAGCAGCTTGGCGGGACAGAACTACGAGCAGTACTTC. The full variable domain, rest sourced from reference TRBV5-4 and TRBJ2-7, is ETGVTQSPTHLIKTRGQQVTLRCSSQSGHNTVSWYQQALGQGPQFIFQYYREEENGRGNFPPRFSGLQFPNYSSELNVNALELDDSALYLCASSLAGQNYEQYFGPGTRLTVT.

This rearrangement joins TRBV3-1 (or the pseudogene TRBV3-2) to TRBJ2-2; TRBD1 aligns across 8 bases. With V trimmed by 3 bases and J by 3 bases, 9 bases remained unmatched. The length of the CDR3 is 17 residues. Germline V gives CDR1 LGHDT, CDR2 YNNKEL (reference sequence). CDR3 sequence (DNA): TGTGCCAGCAGCCATAAAAGGACAGGGTCGGACACCGGGGAGCTGTTTTTT. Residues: CASSHKRTGSDTGELFF.

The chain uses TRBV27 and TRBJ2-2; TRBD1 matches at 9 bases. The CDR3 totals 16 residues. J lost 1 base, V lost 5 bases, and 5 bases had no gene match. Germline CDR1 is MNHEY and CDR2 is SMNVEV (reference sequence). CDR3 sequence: CASSPGTGQNTGELFF. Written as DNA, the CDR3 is TGTGCCAGCAGTCCGGGGACAGGGCAGAACACCGGGGAGCTGTTTTTT.

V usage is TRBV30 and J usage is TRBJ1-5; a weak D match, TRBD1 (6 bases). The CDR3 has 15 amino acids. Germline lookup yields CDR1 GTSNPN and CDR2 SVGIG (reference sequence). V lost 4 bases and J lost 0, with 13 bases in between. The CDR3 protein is CAWNRGQNSNQPQHF. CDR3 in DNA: TGTGCCTGGAACCGCGGACAGAATAGCAATCAGCCCCAGCATTTT.

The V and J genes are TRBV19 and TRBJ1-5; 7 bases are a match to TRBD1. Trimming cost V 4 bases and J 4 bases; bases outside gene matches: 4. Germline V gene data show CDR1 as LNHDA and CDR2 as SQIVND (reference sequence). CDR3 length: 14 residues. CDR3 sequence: CASSTQTGNQPQHF. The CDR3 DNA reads TGTGCCAGTAGTACCCAGACAGGGAATCAGCCCCAGCATTTT.

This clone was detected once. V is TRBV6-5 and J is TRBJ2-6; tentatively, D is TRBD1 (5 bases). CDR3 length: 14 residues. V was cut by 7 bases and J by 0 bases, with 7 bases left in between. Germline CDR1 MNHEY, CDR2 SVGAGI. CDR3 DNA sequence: TGTGCCAGCACCCAGGGCTCTGGGGCCAACGTCCTGACTTTC. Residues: CASTQGSGANVLTF.

The CDR3, as DNA: TGTGCCAGCAGCCAAGATTACGGGGACAGATTTAATGAAAAACTGTTTTTT. It specifies CASSQDYGDRFNEKLFF. V is TRBV14 and J is TRBJ1-4, with TRBD1 matching 7 bases. In germline, CDR1 is SGHDN, CDR2 FVKESK. V gave up 0 bases and J gave up 4 bases; unmatched junction bases: 8. The CDR3 covers 17 residues.

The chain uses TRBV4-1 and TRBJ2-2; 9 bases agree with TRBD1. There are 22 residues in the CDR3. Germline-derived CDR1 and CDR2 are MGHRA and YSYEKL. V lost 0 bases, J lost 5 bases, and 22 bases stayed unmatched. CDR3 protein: CASSQDGTGFLRGPNGTGELFF. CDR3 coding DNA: TGCGCCAGCAGCCAAGATGGGACAGGGTTTCTTCGAGGTCCAAACGGAACCGGGGAGCTGTTTTTT.

The CDR3 DNA is TGTGCCAGCAGCGTAGGGGGCCTGGGGGAGCAGTACTTC. Its protein product is CASSVGGLGEQYF. The rearrangement uses TRBV9 and TRBJ2-7, with D maybe TRBD1 (5 bases). The V end lost 0 bases, the J end lost 7 bases, and 11 bases lay between the germline ends. Germline CDR1 and CDR2: SGDLS and YYNGEE. The length of the CDR3 is 13 residues.

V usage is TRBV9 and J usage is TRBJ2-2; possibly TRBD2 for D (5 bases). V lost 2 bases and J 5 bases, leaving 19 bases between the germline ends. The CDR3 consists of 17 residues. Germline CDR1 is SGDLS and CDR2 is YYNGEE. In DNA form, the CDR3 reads TGTGCCAGCAGCGTGAATAGGGTGGGAGTGTTAACCGGGGAGCTGTTTTTT. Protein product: CASSVNRVGVLTGELFF. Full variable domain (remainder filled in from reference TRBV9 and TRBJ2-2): DSGVTQTPKHLITATGQRVTLRCSPRSGDLSVYWYQQSLDQGLQFLIQYYNGEERAKGNILERFSAQQFPDLHSELNLSSLELGDSALYFCASSVNRVGVLTGELFFGEGSRLTVL.

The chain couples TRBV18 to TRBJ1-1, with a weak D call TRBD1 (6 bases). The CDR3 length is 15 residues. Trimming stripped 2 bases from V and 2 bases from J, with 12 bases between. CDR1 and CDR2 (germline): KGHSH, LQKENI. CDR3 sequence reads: CASSPSGTFNTEAFF. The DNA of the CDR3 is TGTGCCAGCTCACCATCCGGGACATTTAACACTGAAGCTTTCTTT.

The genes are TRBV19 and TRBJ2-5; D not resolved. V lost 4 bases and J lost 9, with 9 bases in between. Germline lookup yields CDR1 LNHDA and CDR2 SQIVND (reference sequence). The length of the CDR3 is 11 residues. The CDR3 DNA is TGTGCCAGTAGTACCACGGGTTCCCAGTACTTC. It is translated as CASSTTGSQYF.

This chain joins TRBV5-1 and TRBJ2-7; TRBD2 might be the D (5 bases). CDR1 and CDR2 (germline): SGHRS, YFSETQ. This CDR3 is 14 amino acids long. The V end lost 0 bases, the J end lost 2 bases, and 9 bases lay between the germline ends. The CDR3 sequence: CASSLGDGTYEQYF. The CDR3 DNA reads TGCGCCAGCAGCTTGGGTGACGGGACCTACGAGCAGTACTTC.

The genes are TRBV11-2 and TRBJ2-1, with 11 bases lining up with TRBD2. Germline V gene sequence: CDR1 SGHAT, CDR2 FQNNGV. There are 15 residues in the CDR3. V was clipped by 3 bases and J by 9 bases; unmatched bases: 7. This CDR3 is CASSFVLAGGVEQFF. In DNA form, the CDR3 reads TGTGCCAGCAGCTTTGTCCTAGCGGGAGGTGTTGAGCAGTTCTTC.

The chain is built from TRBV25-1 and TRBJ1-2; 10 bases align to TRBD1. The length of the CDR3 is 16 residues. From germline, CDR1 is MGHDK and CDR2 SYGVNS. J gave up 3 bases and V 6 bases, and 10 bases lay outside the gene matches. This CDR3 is CASSGDRGMKDYGYTF. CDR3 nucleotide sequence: TGTGCCAGCAGCGGGGACAGGGGTATGAAGGACTATGGCTACACCTTC.

The CDR3 region is CASSLGGQPNEKLFF. The CDR3 DNA reads as TGCGCCAGCAGCTTGGGGGGACAGCCAAATGAAAAACTGTTTTTT. V gene TRBV5-1 combines with J gene TRBJ1-4; TRBD1 matches at 7 bases. Germline CDR1 SGHRS, CDR2 YFSETQ. V was clipped by 0 bases and J by 5 bases; unmatched bases: 4. CDR3 length equals 15 residues.

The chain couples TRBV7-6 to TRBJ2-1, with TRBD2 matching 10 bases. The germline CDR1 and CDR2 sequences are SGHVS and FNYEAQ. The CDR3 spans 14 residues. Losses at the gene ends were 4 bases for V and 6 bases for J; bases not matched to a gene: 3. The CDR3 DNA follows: TGTGCCAGCAGCTCCGGGACTAGCGCCAATGAGCAGTTCTTC. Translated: CASSSGTSANEQFF. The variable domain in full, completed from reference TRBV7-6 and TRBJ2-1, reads GAGVSQSPRYKVTKRGQDVALRCDPISGHVSLYWYRQALGQGPEFLTYFNYEAQQDKSGLPNDRFSAERPEGSISTLTIQRTEQRDSAMYRCASSSGTSANEQFFGPGTRLTVL.

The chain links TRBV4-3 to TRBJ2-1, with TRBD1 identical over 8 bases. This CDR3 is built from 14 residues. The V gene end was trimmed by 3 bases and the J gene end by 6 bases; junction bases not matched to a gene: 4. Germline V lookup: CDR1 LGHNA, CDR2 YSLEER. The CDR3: CASSHGQGSNEQFF. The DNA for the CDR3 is TGCGCCAGCAGCCATGGACAGGGAAGCAATGAGCAGTTCTTC.

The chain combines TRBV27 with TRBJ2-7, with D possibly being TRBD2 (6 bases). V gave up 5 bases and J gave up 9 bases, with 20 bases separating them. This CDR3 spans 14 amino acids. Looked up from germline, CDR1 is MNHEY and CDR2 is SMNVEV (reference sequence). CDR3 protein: CASSPPGDWYGQYF. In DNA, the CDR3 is TGTGCCAGCAGTCCCCCCGGGGACTGGTATGGGCAGTACTTC.